There are a few counts of the clone carrying this TCR beta chain. The target antigen is unknown. This specimen comes from a study of T-cell memory formation after mild COVID-19. About the study: TCR clusters showed largely donor specificity. Findings of the study overall: In second-wave clones peaking day 37, SARS-CoV-2 specificity remained unconfirmed.

UMIs and sample barcodes were carried by the TCR alpha and TCR beta cDNA libraries that 5'RACE produced using constant-segment primers. TCRdb itself ran the 5' RACE reads through MiXCR, one entry per CDR3 protein. Here the sample spans about 400,000 distinct CDR3 sequences, about 25% being singletons. This receptor was taken from an adult woman who had mild COVID-19 (a few samples of this study predate the infection). Cell type and time point are not known. Sequencing used PBMCs or a T cell subset sorted from them (not recorded which).

This CDR3 is CASSQLLTGINEQYF. The CDR3 nucleotides read TGCGCCAGCAGCCAGCTACTCACAGGCATCAACGAGCAGTACTTC. V is TRBV4-1 and J is TRBJ2-7, with a possible D match to TRBD1 (5 bases). Looked up from germline, CDR1 is MGHRA and CDR2 is YSYEKL. This CDR3 is built from 15 residues. Trimming left V 3 bases short and J 5 bases short, with 17 bases between.